This T cell receptor (beta chain) was observed in a study of cytomegalovirus exposure and HLA in healthy donors. Overall study: From some 180 million T cells, an earlier analysis saw around 120 million unique TCR beta sequences.

A multiplex PCR was run with 60 Vbeta primers and 13 Jbeta primers. Some clones are missing from TCRdb's copy, which holds only in-frame ones; the method was immunoSEQ multiplex PCR. The sample has under 150,000 clones, around 80% seen once; the top ten hold 4%. Study-wide points: When presence/absence was analysed, sequencing depth was taken to be roughly uniform across donors. For most TCR beta V segments, an earlier analysis put the productive rate at about 87% or about 30% of the time.

The germline V and J ends were trimmed by 1 base and 3 bases, with 7 bases remaining between them. The CDR3 has 13 residues. Germline CDR1 and CDR2: SGHRS and YFSETQ. Turning to this clone: Its antigen is currently unknown.

The sequence derives from a woman in her 40s in good health and CMV-seronegative. Sequenced input: PBMCs. The J gene is TRBJ1-1, the V gene TRBV5-1; no definite D call. The CDR3 sequence is CASSLRRDTEAFF. The CDR3 coding sequence is TGCGCCAGCAGCTTGAGGAGGGACACTGAAGCTTTCTTT.